These 32 T cell receptor beta chains originate from one sample sequenced in a study of human thymus T cells. Only in-frame clones appear in the TCRdb table, and some are missing; sequencing was by immunoSEQ multiplex PCR. The sample lists more than 50,000 clones; approximately 95% were seen once. Sequencing was done on a sample of blood. All receptors come from a boy younger than two with a congenital heart defect but otherwise immunologically healthy.

The chain carries TRBV7-9 and TRBJ2-3, with D uncertain. This CDR3 comprises 17 residues. Trimming shortened V by 5 bases and J by 1 base, and 19 bases separated the two germline ends. Germline V gene data show CDR1 as SEHNR and CDR2 as FQNEAQ (reference sequence). This chain's CDR3 is CASSASLSLLRTDTQYF. For the CDR3, the DNA is TGTGCCAGCAGCGCCTCACTGAGCCTTCTTCGCACAGATACGCAGTATTTT.

The genes are TRBV5-6 and TRBJ1-1; 8 bases line up with TRBD1. J gave up 1 base and V 4 bases, and 6 bases lay outside the gene matches. Germline loops: CDR1 SGHDT, CDR2 YYEEEE. The CDR3 consists of 15 residues. CDR3 region: CASSLWTGWNTEAFF. CDR3 DNA: TGTGCCAGCAGCCTTTGGACAGGGTGGAACACTGAAGCTTTCTTT.

The chain recombines TRBV2 with TRBJ2-3; D is possibly TRBD2 (7 bases). CDR3 length: 17 residues. Germline assignment: CDR1 SNHLY and CDR2 FYNNEI. Trimming pared 3 bases from V and 0 bases from J, leaving 16 bases between. CDR3 sequence reads: CASSDMGGRFSTDTQYF. Written as DNA, the CDR3 is TGTGCCAGCAGTGACATGGGGGGGCGGTTTAGCACAGATACGCAGTATTTT.

The chain combines TRBV7-2 with TRBJ1-3; tentatively, D is TRBD1 (5 bases). Between the trimmed V and J ends, which lost 5 bases and 2 bases, there was a span of 10 bases. CDR1 and CDR2 from the germline V gene are SGHTA and FQGNSA. The CDR3 covers 14 residues. CDR3 in amino acids: CASSPGTAGNTIYF. Written as DNA, the CDR3 is TGTGCCAGCAGCCCAGGGACGGCTGGAAACACCATATATTTT.

This sequence joins TRBV13 and TRBJ2-3; perhaps TRBD2 as D (6 bases). The ends were cut back, 3 bases at V and 5 bases at J, with 6 bases in the middle. The germline CDR1 and CDR2 sequences are PRHDT and FYEKMQ (reference sequence). The CDR3 is made up of 12 amino acids. CDR3 sequence: CASSLGGDTQYF. The CDR3 nucleotides are TGTGCCAGCAGCTTGGGGGGAGATACGCAGTATTTT.

This clone has only a few counts. The chain is built from TRBV7-9 and TRBJ1-2; D not resolved. Germline V gene sequence: CDR1 SEHNR, CDR2 FQNEAQ (reference sequence). This CDR3 comprises 12 residues. Trimming took off 1 base at V and 4 bases at J, with 4 bases between the two ends. The CDR3 loop reads CASSLESYGYTF. The CDR3 DNA reads TGTGCCAGCAGCTTAGAAAGCTATGGCTACACCTTC.

The V gene is TRBV18, the J gene TRBJ2-1; D may be TRBD2 (6 bases). The CDR3 length is 16 residues. Germline-derived CDR1 and CDR2 are KGHSH and LQKENI. V lost 10 bases and J lost 0, with 19 bases in between. The CDR3 DNA is TGTGCCACCCCTCGGGGACTTCCTAGCTCCTACAATGAGCAGTTCTTC. It translates to CATPRGLPSSYNEQFF.

This clone has only one observation. V is TRBV5-1 and J is TRBJ2-7, with 7 bases that match TRBD1. V shed 4 bases, J shed 5 bases, and the junction held 12 bases outside the gene matches. Germline V lookup: CDR1 SGHRS, CDR2 YFSETQ. The CDR3 runs to 15 residues. This chain's CDR3 is CASSLGQALIHEQYF. The CDR3 DNA sequence: TGCGCCAGCAGCCTCGGACAGGCTTTGATCCACGAGCAGTACTTC.

The V call is TRBV2, the J call TRBJ1-1; TRBD1 is a possible D gene (5 bases). V lost 0 bases and J lost 5, with 10 bases in between. This CDR3 is built from 14 residues. From germline, CDR1 is SNHLY and CDR2 FYNNEI. CDR3 amino acids: CASSEAGGGTEAFF. The CDR3 coding sequence is TGTGCCAGCAGTGAAGCCGGGGGGGGTACTGAAGCTTTCTTT.

V is TRBV27 and J is TRBJ1-1; D perhaps matches TRBD1 (6 bases). The V end lost 5 bases, the J end lost 5 bases, and 18 bases lay between the germline ends. The CDR3 length is 15 residues. CDR1 and CDR2 (germline): MNHEY, SMNVEV (reference sequence). In nucleotides, the CDR3 is TGTGCCAGCAGTCCGCGGGGAGGGGGAGGAACTGAAGCTTTCTTT. Amino acids: CASSPRGGGGTEAFF.

To note about this clone: The same CDR3 can be traced to other DNA sequences in this sample. The chain uses TRBV30 and TRBJ1-1, with TRBD1 as a possible D gene (6 bases). This CDR3 is 13 amino acids long. The ends were cut back, 0 bases at V and 1 base at J, with 6 bases in the middle. Per germline, CDR1 GTSNPN and CDR2 SVGIG (reference sequence). DNA of the CDR3: TGTGCCTGGAGTGTCAGGGGGAACACTGAAGCTTTCTTT. As protein: CAWSVRGNTEAFF. The full variable domain, rest sourced from reference TRBV30 and TRBJ1-1, is SQTIHQWPATLVQPVGSPLSLECTVEGTSNPNLYWYRQAAGRGLQLLFYSVGIGQISSEVPQNLSASRPQDRQFILSSKKLLLSDSGFYLCAWSVRGNTEAFFGQGTRLTVV.

The chain is built from TRBV5-8 and TRBJ2-1; D remains ambiguous. Looked up from germline, CDR1 is SGHTS and CDR2 is YDEGEE. This CDR3 is built from 13 residues. V shed 0 bases and J shed 3 bases, with 4 bases lying between them. This chain's CDR3 is CASSLDSYNEQFF. CDR3 coding DNA: TGTGCCAGCAGCTTGGACAGCTACAATGAGCAGTTCTTC.

J is TRBJ2-2 and V is TRBV6-6; possibly TRBD1 for D (6 bases). Looked up from germline, CDR1 is MNHNY and CDR2 is SVGAGI (reference sequence). The CDR3 consists of 13 residues. Trimming took 6 bases from V and 8 from J, leaving 13 bases between them. This CDR3 reads CASRVQGAGELFF. The DNA for the CDR3 is TGTGCCAGCAGGGTACAGGGTGCTGGGGAGCTGTTTTTT.

The V and J genes are TRBV5-1 and TRBJ1-1; D uncertain. Trimming cost V 6 bases and J 7 bases, with 16 bases left between them. The CDR3 has 13 residues. CDR1 and CDR2 from the germline V gene are SGHRS and YFSETQ. CDR3 sequence reads: CASTPGWGDEAFF. CDR3 DNA sequence: TGCGCCAGCACCCCGGGGTGGGGAGATGAAGCTTTCTTT. The full variable domain, its missing parts supplied by reference TRBV5-1 and TRBJ1-1, is KAGVTQTPRYLIKTRGQQVTLSCSPISGHRSVSWYQQTPGQGLQFLFEYFSETQRNKGNFPGRFSGRQFSNSRSEMNVSTLELGDSALYLCASTPGWGDEAFFGQGTRLTVV.

The count of this clone is one. The rearrangement uses TRBV5-1 and TRBJ2-5; D is unresolved. The CDR3 covers 12 residues. Trimming stripped 4 bases from V and 1 base from J, with 5 bases between. The germline gives CDR1 SGHRS, CDR2 YFSETQ. The CDR3, as DNA: TGCGCCAGCAGCCTGACCCAAGAGACCCAGTACTTC. This sequence encodes CASSLTQETQYF.

The rearrangement links TRBV15 to TRBJ2-1; 7 bases match TRBD1. V was pared by 5 bases and J by 0 bases, with 7 bases of the junction left unmatched. CDR3 size: 16 residues. Germline assignment: CDR1 LNHNV and CDR2 YYDKDF (reference sequence). The CDR3 here is CATSGHRGYSYNEQFF. The CDR3 DNA follows: TGTGCCACCAGCGGCCACAGGGGTTACTCCTACAATGAGCAGTTCTTC.

The rearrangement links TRBV11-1 to TRBJ1-4; D is undetermined. This CDR3 is built from 18 residues. CDR1 is SGHAT, CDR2 FQDESV, per germline (reference sequence). Trimming shortened V by 2 bases and J by 7 bases, and 23 bases separated the two germline ends. CDR3 sequence reads: CASSLYGQATTRGEKLFF. CDR3 nucleotides: TGTGCCAGCAGCTTATACGGCCAGGCTACCACCCGAGGTGAAAAACTGTTTTTT.

This clone was detected only a few times. The genes are TRBV6-1 and TRBJ1-5, with D possibly matching TRBD1 (6 bases). Between the trimmed V and J ends, which lost 4 bases and 5 bases, there was a span of 9 bases. The germline CDR1 and CDR2 sequences are MNHNS and SASEGT. The CDR3 is 13 amino acids. In DNA form, the CDR3 reads TGTGCCAGCAGTGGTCAGGGGCATCAGCCCCAGCATTTT. This gives the protein CASSGQGHQPQHF.

J is TRBJ2-7 and V is TRBV6-5; 10 positions agree with TRBD1. In germline, CDR1 is MNHEY, CDR2 SVGAGI. The CDR3 is 15 amino acids. V was clipped by 6 bases and J by 4 bases; unmatched bases: 9. As DNA, the CDR3 is TGTGCCAGCAGGGGGATCCGGGACAGGGGTTACGAGCAGTACTTC. The encoded protein is CASRGIRDRGYEQYF.

This chain connects TRBV5-1 to TRBJ2-7; 12 bases are shared with TRBD2. Germline values: CDR1 SGHRS, CDR2 YFSETQ. The CDR3 extends over 15 amino acids. V was pared by 0 bases and J by 2 bases, with 0 bases of the junction left unmatched. The CDR3 nucleotides are TGCGCCAGCAGCTTGGGACTAGCGGGAGCCTACGAGCAGTACTTC. The encoded protein is CASSLGLAGAYEQYF.

The gene calls are TRBV7-2 and TRBJ2-7; a possible D gene is TRBD2 (5 bases). CDR3 length: 12 residues. Looked up from germline, CDR1 is SGHTA and CDR2 is FQGNSA. The V end was cut by 4 bases, the J end by 6 bases, with 10 bases between. The CDR3 DNA is TGTGCCAGCAGCTCCAACCGGGGCGAGCAGTACTTC. Translating it yields CASSSNRGEQYF.

The CDR3 protein is CASSVYKLAGNYNEQFF. CDR3 in DNA: TGTGCCAGCAGCGTATACAAACTAGCGGGGAACTACAATGAGCAGTTCTTC. V usage is TRBV9 and J usage is TRBJ2-1, with 10 bases lining up with TRBD2. The V and J ends lost 1 base and 3 bases, in that order; junction bases with no gene match: 7. The CDR3 is 17 amino acids. CDR1 is SGDLS, CDR2 YYNGEE, per germline.

The chain carries TRBV13 and TRBJ1-4; TRBD1 aligns across 9 bases. The CDR3 contains 14 residues. V shed 2 bases and J 8 bases; nucleotides not matched to a gene: 3. Germline CDR1 PRHDT, CDR2 FYEKMQ (reference sequence). CDR3 nucleotides: TGTGCCAGCAGCTTACGGGACAGGGTGGAAAAACTGTTTTTT. Its translation is CASSLRDRVEKLFF.

The chain has TRBV14 and TRBJ2-7, with 8 nucleotides matching TRBD1. CDR1 is SGHDN, CDR2 FVKESK, per germline. With V trimmed by 3 bases and J by 5 bases, 6 bases remained unmatched. CDR3 size: 14 residues. CDR3 in DNA: TGTGCCAGCAGCCACAGGGGGCGGGTGGACGAGCAGTACTTC. This gives the protein CASSHRGRVDEQYF. Full variable domain (rest looked up from reference TRBV14 and TRBJ2-7): EAGVTQFPSHSVIEKGQTVTLRCDPISGHDNLYWYRRVMGKEIKFLLHFVKESKQDESGMPNNRFLAERTGGTYSTLKVQPAELEDSGVYFCASSHRGRVDEQYFGPGTRLTVT.

The genes are TRBV5-4 and TRBJ1-5; 7 bases map to TRBD1. V was pared by 7 bases and J by 7 bases, with 17 bases of the junction left unmatched. The CDR3 consists of 16 residues. CDR1 and CDR2 (germline): SGHNT, YYREEE (reference sequence). CDR3 DNA sequence: TGTGCCAGCGGACCAGACAGGGCTGGGGAATGGCAGCCCCAGCATTTT. Protein product: CASGPDRAGEWQPQHF. The variable domain in full, with the rest retrieved from reference TRBV5-4 and TRBJ1-5, is ETGVTQSPTHLIKTRGQQVTLRCSSQSGHNTVSWYQQALGQGPQFIFQYYREEENGRGNFPPRFSGLQFPNYSSELNVNALELDDSALYLCASGPDRAGEWQPQHFGDGTRLSIL.

V and J are TRBV19 and TRBJ1-2; no firm D call. The V gene's germline CDR1 is LNHDA and CDR2 SQIVND (reference sequence). Trimming cost V 3 bases and J 4 bases, with 9 bases left between them. This CDR3 is built from 13 residues. This CDR3 reads CASSILESYGYTF. The CDR3 DNA reads as TGTGCCAGTAGTATTCTGGAGTCCTATGGCTACACCTTC.

This clone was recorded only once. V is TRBV19 and J is TRBJ1-1; TRBD1 matches at 7 bases. The CDR3 is made up of 15 amino acids. V gave up 3 bases and J gave up 5 bases; unmatched junction bases: 9. Germline V lookup: CDR1 LNHDA, CDR2 SQIVND (reference sequence). The CDR3 sequence: CASSIWDRIWTEAFF. As DNA, the CDR3 is TGTGCCAGTAGTATCTGGGACAGAATCTGGACTGAAGCTTTCTTT.

This chain joins TRBV27 and TRBJ2-1; 11 nucleotides align to TRBD2. Germline CDR1 is MNHEY and CDR2 is SMNVEV (reference sequence). This CDR3 has 13 amino acids. V shed 7 bases, J shed 6 bases, and the junction held 2 bases outside the gene matches. The CDR3 region is CASKLAGANEQFF. The CDR3 DNA sequence: TGTGCCAGCAAACTAGCGGGGGCCAATGAGCAGTTCTTC.

The rearrangement joins TRBV29-1 to TRBJ2-1, with 7 positions matching TRBD1. Unmatched junction bases numbered 5, after V lost 7 bases and J lost 2 bases. Germline CDR1 reads SQVTM; CDR2 reads ANQGSEA. This CDR3 region has 13 residues. This CDR3 reads CSDRQGTYNEQFF. The DNA of the CDR3 is TGCAGCGACCGACAGGGTACCTACAATGAGCAGTTCTTC.

The chain is built from TRBV5-1 and TRBJ2-7; possibly TRBD2 for D (6 bases). The CDR3 loop spans 11 amino acids. The germline V gene has CDR1 SGHRS and CDR2 YFSETQ. The ends were cut back, 3 bases at V and 7 bases at J, with 8 bases in the middle. The CDR3 DNA reads as TGCGCCAGCAGCTGGCGGGGAGAGCAGTACTTC. Translated: CASSWRGEQYF.

The rearrangement uses TRBV10-3 and TRBJ1-1; maybe TRBD1 (5 bases). The CDR3 is made up of 14 amino acids. Looked up from germline, CDR1 is ENHRY and CDR2 is SYGVKD. Trimming removed 7 bases from V and 0 bases from J, with 12 bases in between. The CDR3 DNA is TGTGCCATCACCGGCGGACAAATGAACACTGAAGCTTTCTTT. This sequence encodes CAITGGQMNTEAFF.

The V call is TRBV11-2, the J call TRBJ2-3; the match to TRBD1 covers 10 bases. The CDR3 contains 13 residues. J lost 6 bases, V lost 6 bases, and 3 bases had no gene match. CDR1 SGHAT and CDR2 FQNNGV come from the germline V gene. The CDR3 loop reads CASSLDRGDTQYF. DNA of the CDR3: TGTGCCAGCAGTCTGGACAGGGGGGATACGCAGTATTTT.